This T cell receptor beta chain was profiled in a study of regulatory T cells in long-lasting Graves disease (dated by TCRdb to about 2021). Regarding the research as a whole: Patients with newly diagnosed Graves' disease had been on antithyroid drugs for under 3 months. This study used TCR sequencing and RNA sequencing of peripheral blood to compare persistent Graves' disease patients against newly diagnosed Graves' disease patients. The study took place in China and was registered as a clinical trial. A total of about 35 samples underwent TCR sequencing, from about 13 patients with persistent Graves' disease and approximately 20 patients with newly diagnosed Graves' disease. General conclusions and limits of the study: Because the primary lesion, thyroid tissue, could not be accessed, the study looked at peripheral blood alone. Sequencing and analysis were restricted to the TCR beta chain. Persistent patients shared more public clonotypes among themselves (fewer than 3,000) than newly diagnosed patients did (approximately 970). Compared with newly diagnosed patients, persistent Graves' disease patients had lower TCR Shannon entropy and fewer highly expanded clones, which suggests clonal expansion. The authors noted that the small sample size was a limitation that may lower accuracy. Persistent disease showed preferential use of TRBV28, TRBJ1-2 and TRBJ2-5, whereas newly diagnosed disease favored TRBV20-1 and TRBJ2-1.

Only one count was recorded for this clonotype. Its antigen is currently not known. No much larger clonotype is one base removed from it; base qualities were not supplied. One read alone is a weak basis. The junction carries 15 bases between V and J, which are trimmed by 7 bases and 2 bases respectively. The germline V gene specifies SGDLS as CDR1 and YYNGEE as CDR2. Including cysteine and phenylalanine, the CDR3 has 15 amino acids. The entry retains the CDR3 DNA only, 45 bases that are in frame from base 1. Interpreted using the paper, the time point label stands for: newly diagnosed GD, antithyroid drugs for less than 3 months. RNA was extracted from PBMCs in TRIzol for both TCR sequencing and RNA sequencing. The diagnosis of Graves' disease was made according to American Thyroid Association guidelines. Recruitment of patients was carried out at an endocrinology department in Xi'an, China. From each patient, around 9.3 milliliters of peripheral blood was collected into an EDTA anticoagulant tube. Ficoll Paque Plus density gradient separation was used to isolate PBMCs, and no additional T cell sorting was done. An Agilent 2100 Bioanalyzer and agarose gel were used to check RNA quality, while a NanoDrop 2000 measured RNA concentration.

The library was produced with multiplex PCR. Sequencer: Illumina HiSeq 4000. TCR beta libraries were built with iRepertoire HTBI primers and Arm-PCR amplification of CDR3 regions. Gel purification was performed on PCR products prior to sequencing. As for how the authors treated the data: A total of roughly 67 TRBV and 14 TRBJ segments were identified across samples and were used for gene usage analysis of CDR3 amino acid clonotypes. COPE and FqMerger were used to merge filtered high-quality paired reads into contigs. BLAST was used to align contigs to IMGT TRBV, TRBD and TRBJ reference genes, with CDR3 defined following IMGT. Any clonotype with a frequency above 0.1% was classified as a highly expanded clone. Shannon entropy was used to measure repertoire diversity, and the Gini coefficient was used to measure V-J evenness. A clonotype was considered public if more than one individual shared it. The public reads were run again by TCRdb, first through fastp at Q25 and then through MiXCR, and only productive beta chains were kept. All rows with the same CDR3 protein become a single entry with the most common DNA and genes. The V and J calls shown here were made by TCRdb, not taken from the authors' results. The sample table contains 200,000 to 250,000 distinct CDR3 sequences; only one count was recorded for around 20% of them. About 15% of the sample belongs to the ten largest clones.

The sequencing here drew on peripheral blood mononuclear cells (PBMCs), taken at new diagnosis, from a patient treated with antithyroid drugs. The receptor was derived from a female donor with Graves disease. Recombination linked TRBV9 to TRBJ2-2; the D call is possibly TRBD1 or TRBD2, each sharing 5 bases. This receptor has the CDR3 CASGSSWDNTGELFF. The nucleotide sequence reads TGTGCCAGCGGCTCCTCCTGGGACAACACCGGGGAGCTGTTTTTT.